This T cell receptor (beta chain) was observed in a study of T cells expressing NK-cell markers (dated by TCRdb to about 2020). Turning to the overall study: Three sorted T-cell subsets (CD3+CD56+NKG2C+, CD3+CD56+NKG2C- and CD3+CD56-NKG2C+) from fewer than 10 donors had their TCR beta-chain repertoires profiled. Of the eight sequenced donors, seven were found to be HCMV-seropositive and one was found to be HCMV-seronegative. All eight donors whose samples were sequenced were randomly selected healthy volunteers, three of them men and five women. Libraries were sequenced as 2 x 150 bp reads on Illumina HiSeq 2000/2500, MiSeq or NextSeq. What the research found in general, with its limitations: Those dominant clonotypes were again the most abundant among CD3+CD56-NKG2C+ cells in a handful of donors, at roughly 25-65%. In six donors, the dominant CD3+CD56+NKG2C+ clonotypes ranked among the top 10 CD8+ clonotypes, making up roughly 1.0-7.0% of CD8+ T cells. Whether the expanded NKG2C-expressing T cell clones were specific for HCMV antigens was left unclear.

The CDR3 starts with the cysteine, ends with the phenylalanine, and has 15 residues. A DNA sequence was not provided. Based on the germline V gene, the CDR1 and CDR2 sequences are MDHEN and SYDVKM. With regard to this clonotype: Its binding antigen is unknown.

Sequencing took place on an Illumina HiSeq 2000. The TCR beta cDNA libraries were made using 5'RACE template switching, a step that added both a universal primer site and unique molecular identifiers. Synthesis of cDNA was primed from the TCR beta constant segment and was followed by two consecutive PCR amplification steps. The paper's data handling went like this. MIGEC was used to demultiplex reads and group the reads by UMI, and MiTCR was used to assemble and quantify clonotypes. To remove erroneous sequences, TCR cDNA sequences were retained only when supported by two or more reads. The tcR package was used for downstream repertoire analysis, and clonotypes were matched across fractions by CDR3 nucleotide sequence plus V segment. VDJmatch was used to annotate antigen specificity against VDJdb, with one amino acid substitution allowed in CDR3. Following TCRdb reprocessing, every CDR3 protein sequence forms one entry, and DNA is not provided. The V and J calls and clone size come from TCRdb's table, not from the authors' own analysis. The table for this sample lists tens of thousands of distinct CDR3 sequences. The top ten clonotypes cover roughly three fifths of the sample.

A commercial ELISA kit detecting HCMV-specific IgG in serum was used to determine HCMV serostatus. Ficoll density gradient centrifugation was used to isolate peripheral blood mononuclear cells from blood. The receptor's source is a woman between 18 and 75 years old in good health. Sample: blood T cells: a sorted CD56 or NKG2C T cell subset, CD4+ or CD8+ T cells, or bulk PBMC T cells (not recorded which). The chain couples TRBV28 to TRBJ2-5; TCRdb outputs TRBD1, but without DNA this stays unchecked. The CDR3 sequence is CASSQGARNQETQYF.